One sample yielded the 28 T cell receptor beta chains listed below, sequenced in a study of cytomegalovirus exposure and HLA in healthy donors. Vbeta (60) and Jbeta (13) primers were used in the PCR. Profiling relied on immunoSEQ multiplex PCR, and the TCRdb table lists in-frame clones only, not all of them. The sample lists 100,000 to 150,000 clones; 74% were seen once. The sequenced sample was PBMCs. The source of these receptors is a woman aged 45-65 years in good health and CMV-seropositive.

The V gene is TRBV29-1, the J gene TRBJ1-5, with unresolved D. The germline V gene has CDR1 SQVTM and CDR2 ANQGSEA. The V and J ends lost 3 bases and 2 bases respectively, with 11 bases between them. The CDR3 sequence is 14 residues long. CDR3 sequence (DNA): TGCAGCGTTGAGGGAGATTCGGGCAATCAGCCCCAGCATTTT. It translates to CSVEGDSGNQPQHF.

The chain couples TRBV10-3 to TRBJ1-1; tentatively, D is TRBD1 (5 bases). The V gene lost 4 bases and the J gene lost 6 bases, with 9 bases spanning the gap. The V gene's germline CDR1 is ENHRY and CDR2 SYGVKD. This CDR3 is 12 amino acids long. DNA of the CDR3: TGTGCCATCAGTGGAAAAGGGGCTGAAGCTTTCTTT. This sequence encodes CAISGKGAEAFF.

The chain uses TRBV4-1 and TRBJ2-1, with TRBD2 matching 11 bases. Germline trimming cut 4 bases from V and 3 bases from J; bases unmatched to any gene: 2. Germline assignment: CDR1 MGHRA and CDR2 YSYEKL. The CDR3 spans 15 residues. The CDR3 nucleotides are TGCGCCAGCAGCCCTCTAGCGGGGGGCTACAATGAGCAGTTCTTC. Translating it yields CASSPLAGGYNEQFF.

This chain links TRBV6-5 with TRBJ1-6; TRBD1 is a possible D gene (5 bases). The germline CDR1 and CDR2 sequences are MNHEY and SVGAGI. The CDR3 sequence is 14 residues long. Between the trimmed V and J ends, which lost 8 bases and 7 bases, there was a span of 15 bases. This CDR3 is CASYTLRGNSPLHF. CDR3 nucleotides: TGTGCCAGCTACACGCTCCGGGGGAATTCACCCCTCCACTTT.

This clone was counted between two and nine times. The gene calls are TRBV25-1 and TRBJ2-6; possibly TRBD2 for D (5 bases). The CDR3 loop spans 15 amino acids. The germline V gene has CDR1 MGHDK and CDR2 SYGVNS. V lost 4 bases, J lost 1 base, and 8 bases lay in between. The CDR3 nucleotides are TGTGCCAGCAGTGGAGGGAGTTCTGGGGCCAACGTCCTGACTTTC. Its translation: CASSGGSSGANVLTF.

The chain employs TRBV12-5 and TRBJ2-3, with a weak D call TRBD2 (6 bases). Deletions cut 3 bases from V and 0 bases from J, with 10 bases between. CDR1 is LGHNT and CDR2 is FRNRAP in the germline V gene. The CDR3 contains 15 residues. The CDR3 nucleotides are TGTGCTAGTGGTTTTAGGGCGGGGAGCACAGATACGCAGTATTTT. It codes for CASGFRAGSTDTQYF.

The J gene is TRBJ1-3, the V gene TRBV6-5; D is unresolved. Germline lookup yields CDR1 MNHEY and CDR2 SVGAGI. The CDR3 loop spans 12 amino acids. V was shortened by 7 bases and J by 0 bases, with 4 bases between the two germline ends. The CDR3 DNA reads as TGTGCCAGCACTAACTCTGGAAACACCATATATTTT. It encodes CASTNSGNTIYF.

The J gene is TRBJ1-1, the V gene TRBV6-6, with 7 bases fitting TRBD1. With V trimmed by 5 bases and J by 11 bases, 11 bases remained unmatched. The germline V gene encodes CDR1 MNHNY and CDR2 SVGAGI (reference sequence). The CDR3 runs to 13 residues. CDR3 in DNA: TGTGCCAGCAGTGTGCATACAGGGGCAGGGGCTTTCTTT. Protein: CASSVHTGAGAFF.

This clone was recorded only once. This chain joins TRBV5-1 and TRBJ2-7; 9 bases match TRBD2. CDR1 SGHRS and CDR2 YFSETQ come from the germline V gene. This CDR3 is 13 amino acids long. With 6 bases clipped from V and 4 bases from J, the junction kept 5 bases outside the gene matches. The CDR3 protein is CASNPAGGYEQYF. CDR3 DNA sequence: TGCGCCAGCAACCCAGCGGGGGGTTACGAGCAGTACTTC.

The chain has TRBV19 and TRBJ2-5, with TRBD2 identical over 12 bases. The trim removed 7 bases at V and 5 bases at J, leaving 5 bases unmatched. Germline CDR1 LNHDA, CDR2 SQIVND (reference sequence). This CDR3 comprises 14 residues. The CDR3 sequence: CASKPSGGAETQYF. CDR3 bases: TGTGCCAGTAAACCTAGCGGGGGGGCCGAGACCCAGTACTTC. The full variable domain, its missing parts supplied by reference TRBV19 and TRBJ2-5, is DGGITQSPKYLFRKEGQNVTLSCEQNLNHDAMYWYRQDPGQGLRLIYYSQIVNDFQKGDIAEGYSVSREKKESFPLTVTSAQKNPTAFYLCASKPSGGAETQYFGPGTRLLVL.

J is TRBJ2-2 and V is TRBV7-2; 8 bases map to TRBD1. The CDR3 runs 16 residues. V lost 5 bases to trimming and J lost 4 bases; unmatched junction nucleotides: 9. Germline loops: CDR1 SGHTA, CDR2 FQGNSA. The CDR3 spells CASSPPNRGITGELFF. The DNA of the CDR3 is TGTGCCAGCAGCCCCCCGAACAGGGGGATCACCGGGGAGCTGTTTTTT.

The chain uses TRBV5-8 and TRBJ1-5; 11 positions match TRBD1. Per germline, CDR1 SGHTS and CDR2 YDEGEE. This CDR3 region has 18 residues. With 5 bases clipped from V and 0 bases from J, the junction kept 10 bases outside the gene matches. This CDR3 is CASRYGQGALLSNQPQHF. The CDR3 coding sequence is TGTGCCAGCAGATACGGACAGGGGGCTCTTCTTAGCAATCAGCCCCAGCATTTT.

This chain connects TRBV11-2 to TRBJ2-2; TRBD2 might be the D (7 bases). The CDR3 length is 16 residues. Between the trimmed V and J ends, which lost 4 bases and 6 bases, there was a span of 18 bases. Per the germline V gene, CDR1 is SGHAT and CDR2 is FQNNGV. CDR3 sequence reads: CASSWGGAGNAGELFF. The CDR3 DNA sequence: TGTGCCAGCAGCTGGGGGGGGGCAGGGAATGCCGGGGAGCTGTTTTTT. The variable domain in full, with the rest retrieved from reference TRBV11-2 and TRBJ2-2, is EAGVAQSPRYKIIEKRQSVAFWCNPISGHATLYWYQQILGQGPKLLIQFQNNGVVDDSQLPKDRFSAERLKGVDSTLKIQPAKLEDSAVYLCASSWGGAGNAGELFFGEGSRLTVL.

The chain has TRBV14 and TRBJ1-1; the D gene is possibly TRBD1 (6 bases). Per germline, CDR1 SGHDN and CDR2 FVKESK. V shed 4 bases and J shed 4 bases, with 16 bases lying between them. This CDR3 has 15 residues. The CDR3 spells CASSLIQGLGTEAFF. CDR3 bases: TGTGCCAGCAGCCTAATACAGGGTTTAGGCACTGAAGCTTTCTTT.

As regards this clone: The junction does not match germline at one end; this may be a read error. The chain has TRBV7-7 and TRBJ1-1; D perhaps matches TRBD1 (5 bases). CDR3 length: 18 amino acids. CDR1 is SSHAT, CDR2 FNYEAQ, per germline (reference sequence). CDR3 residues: CASSLGTPGLVANTEAFF. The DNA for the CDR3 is TGTGCTAGCAGCTTAGGGACTCCGGGTCTGGTGGCGAACACTGAAGCTTTCTTT.

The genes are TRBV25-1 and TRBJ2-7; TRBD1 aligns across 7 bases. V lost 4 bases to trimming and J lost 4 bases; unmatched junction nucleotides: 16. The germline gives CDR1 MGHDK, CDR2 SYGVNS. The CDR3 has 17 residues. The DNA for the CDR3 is TGTGCCAGCAGTGCAAACAGGGGCCGGGTCCTTGGGTACGAGCAGTACTTC. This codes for CASSANRGRVLGYEQYF.

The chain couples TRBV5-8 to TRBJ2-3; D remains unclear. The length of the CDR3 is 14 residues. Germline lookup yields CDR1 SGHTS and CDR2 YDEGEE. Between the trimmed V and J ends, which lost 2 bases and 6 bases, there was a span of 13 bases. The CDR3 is CASSFGPVGDTQYF. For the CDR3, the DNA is TGTGCCAGCAGCTTTGGGCCTGTCGGTGATACGCAGTATTTT. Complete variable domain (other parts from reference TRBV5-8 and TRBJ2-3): EAGVTQSPTHLIKTRGQQATLRCSPISGHTSVYWYQQALGLGLQFLLWYDEGEERNRGNFPPRFSGRQFPNYSSELNVNALELEDSALYLCASSFGPVGDTQYFGPGTRLTVL.

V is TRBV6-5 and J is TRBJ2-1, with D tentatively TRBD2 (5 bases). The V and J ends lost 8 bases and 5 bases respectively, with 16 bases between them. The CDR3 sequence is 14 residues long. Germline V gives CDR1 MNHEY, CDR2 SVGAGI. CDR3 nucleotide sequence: TGTGCCAGCGGACGGGGTCAGAGGAACAATGAGCAGTTCTTC. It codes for CASGRGQRNNEQFF.

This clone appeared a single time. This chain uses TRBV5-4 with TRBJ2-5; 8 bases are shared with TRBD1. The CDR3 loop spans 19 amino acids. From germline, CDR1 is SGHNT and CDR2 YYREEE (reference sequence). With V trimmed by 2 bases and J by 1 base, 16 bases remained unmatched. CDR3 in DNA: TGTGCCAGCAGCTTCCCAGGGGGCCATTCTCCGACGTCCCAAGAGACCCAGTACTTC. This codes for CASSFPGGHSPTSQETQYF. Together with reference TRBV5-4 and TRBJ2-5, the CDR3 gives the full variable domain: ETGVTQSPTHLIKTRGQQVTLRCSSQSGHNTVSWYQQALGQGPQFIFQYYREEENGRGNFPPRFSGLQFPNYSSELNVNALELDDSALYLCASSFPGGHSPTSQETQYFGPGTRLLVL.

The CDR3 region has the DNA TGTGCCAGCAGCCACAGGCCCGGAGAGGCTTTCTTT. It encodes CASSHRPGEAFF. The chain is built from TRBV7-6 and TRBJ1-1; possible D gene TRBD1, 5 bases. CDR3 size: 12 residues. Trimming took 5 bases from V and 11 from J, leaving 15 bases between them. The germline V gene encodes CDR1 SGHVS and CDR2 FNYEAQ.

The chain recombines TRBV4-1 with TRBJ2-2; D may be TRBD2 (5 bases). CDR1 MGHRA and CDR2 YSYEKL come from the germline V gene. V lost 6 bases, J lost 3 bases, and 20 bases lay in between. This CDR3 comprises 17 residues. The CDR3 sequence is CASRSLLGLGYTGELFF. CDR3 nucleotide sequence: TGCGCCAGCAGATCCCTCTTAGGACTTGGGTACACCGGGGAGCTGTTTTTT.

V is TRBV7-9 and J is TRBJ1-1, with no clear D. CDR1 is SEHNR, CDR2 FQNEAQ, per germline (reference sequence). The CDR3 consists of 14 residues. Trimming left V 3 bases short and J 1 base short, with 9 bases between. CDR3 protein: CASSFRGGNTEAFF. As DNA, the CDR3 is TGTGCCAGCAGCTTCCGGGGTGGGAACACTGAAGCTTTCTTT. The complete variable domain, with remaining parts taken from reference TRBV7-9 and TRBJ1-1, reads DTGVSQNPRHKITKRGQNVTFRCDPISEHNRLYWYRQTLGQGPEFLTYFQNEAQLEKSRLLSDRFSAERPKGSFSTLEIQRTEQGDSAMYLCASSFRGGNTEAFFGQGTRLTVV.

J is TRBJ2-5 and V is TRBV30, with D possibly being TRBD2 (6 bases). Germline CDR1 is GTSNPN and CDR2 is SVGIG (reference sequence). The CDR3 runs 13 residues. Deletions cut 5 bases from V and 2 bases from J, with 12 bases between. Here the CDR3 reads CAWAGTLQETQYF. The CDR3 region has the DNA TGTGCCTGGGCCGGGACTCTACAAGAGACCCAGTACTTC.

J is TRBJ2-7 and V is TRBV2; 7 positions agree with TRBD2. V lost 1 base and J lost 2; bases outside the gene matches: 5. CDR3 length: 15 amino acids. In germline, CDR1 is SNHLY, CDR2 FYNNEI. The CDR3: CASSEGLADAYEQYF. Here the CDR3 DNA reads TGTGCCAGCAGTGAAGGGCTAGCGGACGCCTACGAGCAGTACTTC.

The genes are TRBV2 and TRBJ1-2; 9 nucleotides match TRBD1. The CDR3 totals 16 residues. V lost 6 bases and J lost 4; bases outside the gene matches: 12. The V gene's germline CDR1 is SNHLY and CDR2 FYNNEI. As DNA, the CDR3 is TGTGCCAGCAGCGCACGGACAGGGGCCTTGGTCTATGGCTACACCTTC. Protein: CASSARTGALVYGYTF.

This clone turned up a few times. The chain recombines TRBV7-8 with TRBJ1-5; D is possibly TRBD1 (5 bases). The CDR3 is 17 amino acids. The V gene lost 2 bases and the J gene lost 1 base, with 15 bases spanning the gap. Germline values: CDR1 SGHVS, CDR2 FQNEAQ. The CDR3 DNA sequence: TGTGCCAGCAGCTTACCCAGGGCGAGTATCAGCAATCAGCCCCAGCATTTT. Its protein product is CASSLPRASISNQPQHF.

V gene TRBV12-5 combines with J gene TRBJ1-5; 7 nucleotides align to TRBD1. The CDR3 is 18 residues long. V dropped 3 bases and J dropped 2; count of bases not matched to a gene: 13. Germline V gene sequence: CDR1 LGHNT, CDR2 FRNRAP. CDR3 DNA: TGTGCTAGTGGTTTCTCATCCACAACAGGGGCCCGCAATCAGCCCCAGCATTTT. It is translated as CASGFSSTTGARNQPQHF.

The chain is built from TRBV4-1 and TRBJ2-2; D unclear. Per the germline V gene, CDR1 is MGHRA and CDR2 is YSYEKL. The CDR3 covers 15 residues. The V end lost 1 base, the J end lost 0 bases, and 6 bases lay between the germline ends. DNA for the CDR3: TGCGCCAGCAGCCAAGGGCCGACGAACACCGGGGAGCTGTTTTTT. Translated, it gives CASSQGPTNTGELFF.